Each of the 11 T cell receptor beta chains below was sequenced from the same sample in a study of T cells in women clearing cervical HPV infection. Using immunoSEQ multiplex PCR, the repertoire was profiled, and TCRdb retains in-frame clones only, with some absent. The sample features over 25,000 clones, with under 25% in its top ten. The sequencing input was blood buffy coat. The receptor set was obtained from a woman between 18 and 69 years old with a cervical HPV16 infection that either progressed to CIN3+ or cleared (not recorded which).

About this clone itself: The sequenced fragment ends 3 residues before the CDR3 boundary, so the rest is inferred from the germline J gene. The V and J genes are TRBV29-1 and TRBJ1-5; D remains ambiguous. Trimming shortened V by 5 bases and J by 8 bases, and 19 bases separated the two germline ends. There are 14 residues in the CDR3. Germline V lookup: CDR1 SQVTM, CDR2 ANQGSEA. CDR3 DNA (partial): TGCAGCGTTCGGATCTCTTTAGCGGAGGAGCCC. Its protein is CSVRISLAEEP. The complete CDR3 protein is CSVRISLAEEPQHF.

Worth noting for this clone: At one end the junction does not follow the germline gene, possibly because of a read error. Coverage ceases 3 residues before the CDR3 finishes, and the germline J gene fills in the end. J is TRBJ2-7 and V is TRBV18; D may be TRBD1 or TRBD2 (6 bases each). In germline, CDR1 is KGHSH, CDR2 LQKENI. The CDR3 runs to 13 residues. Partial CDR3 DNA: TGTGCCAGCTCTCCACCGGGGGCGGGCGAG. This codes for CASSPPGAGE. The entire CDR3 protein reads CASSPPGAGEQYF.

Partial CDR3 DNA: TGTGCCAGCAGCTATGGGGCGAGCGGGTTGGGGAATGAG. Its protein is CASSYGASGLGNE. The entire CDR3 sequence reads CASSYGASGLGNEQFF. V usage is TRBV7-3 and J usage is TRBJ2-1; the D gene is possibly TRBD2 (6 bases). The read halts 3 residues ahead of the CDR3 end, with the missing end drawn from the germline J gene. The CDR3 length is 16 residues. With 4 bases removed from V and 7 bases from J, the gap between germline ends came to 20 bases. Germline V gene lookup returns CDR1 SGHTA and CDR2 FQGTGA. Combining the CDR3 with reference TRBV7-3 and TRBJ2-1 gives the whole variable domain GAGVSQTPSNKVTEKGKYVELRCDPISGHTALYWYRQSLGQGPEFLIYFQGTGAADDSGLPNDRFFAVRPEGSVSTLKIQRTERGDSAVYLCASSYGASGLGNEQFFGPGTRLTVL.

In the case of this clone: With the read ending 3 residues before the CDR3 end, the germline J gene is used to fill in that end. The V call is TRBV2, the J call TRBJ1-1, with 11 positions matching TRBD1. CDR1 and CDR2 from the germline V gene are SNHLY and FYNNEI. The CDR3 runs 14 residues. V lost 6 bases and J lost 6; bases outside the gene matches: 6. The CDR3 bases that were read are TGTGCCAGCAGCGGACAGGGGGCGTTCGCTGAA. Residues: CASSGQGAFAE. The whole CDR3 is CASSGQGAFAEAFF.

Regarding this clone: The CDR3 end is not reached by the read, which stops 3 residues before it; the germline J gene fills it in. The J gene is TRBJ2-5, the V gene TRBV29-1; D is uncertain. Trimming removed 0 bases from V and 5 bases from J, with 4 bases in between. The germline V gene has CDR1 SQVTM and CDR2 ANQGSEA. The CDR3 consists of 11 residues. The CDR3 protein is CSVEDLETQYF. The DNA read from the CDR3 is TGCAGCGTTGAAGATCTGGAGACC.

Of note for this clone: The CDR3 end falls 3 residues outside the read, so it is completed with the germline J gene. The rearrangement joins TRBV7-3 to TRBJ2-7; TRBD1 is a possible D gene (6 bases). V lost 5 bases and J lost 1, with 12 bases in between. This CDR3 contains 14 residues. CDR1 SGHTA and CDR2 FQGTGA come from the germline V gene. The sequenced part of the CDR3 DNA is TGTGCCAGCAGCCCGAGAGGGGGTTCCTACGAG. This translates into CASSPRGGSYE. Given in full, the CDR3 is CASSPRGGSYEQYF.

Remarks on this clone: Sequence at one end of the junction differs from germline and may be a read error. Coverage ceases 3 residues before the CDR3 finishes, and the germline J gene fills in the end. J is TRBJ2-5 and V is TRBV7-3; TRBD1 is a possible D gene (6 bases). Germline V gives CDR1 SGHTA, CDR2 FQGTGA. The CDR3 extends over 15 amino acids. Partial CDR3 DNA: TGTGCCGGCAGCTCGCTCTCCGGGACAAAAGAGACC. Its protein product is CAGSSLSGTKET. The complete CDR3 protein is CAGSSLSGTKETQYF.

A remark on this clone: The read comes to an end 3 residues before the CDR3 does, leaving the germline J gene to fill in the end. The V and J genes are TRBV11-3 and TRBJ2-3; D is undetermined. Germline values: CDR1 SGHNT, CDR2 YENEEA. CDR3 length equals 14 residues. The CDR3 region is CASSPRGKQETQYF. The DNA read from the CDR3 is TGTGCCAGCAGCCCCCGTGGCAAACAAGAGACG.

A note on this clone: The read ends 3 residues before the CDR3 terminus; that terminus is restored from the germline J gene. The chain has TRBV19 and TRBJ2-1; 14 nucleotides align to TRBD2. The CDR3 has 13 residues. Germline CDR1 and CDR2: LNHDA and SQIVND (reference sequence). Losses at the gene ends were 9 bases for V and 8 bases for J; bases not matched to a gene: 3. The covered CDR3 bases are TGTGCCAGCGGACTAGCGGGAGGCTATGAG. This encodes CASGLAGGYE. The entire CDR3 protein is CASGLAGGYEQFF.

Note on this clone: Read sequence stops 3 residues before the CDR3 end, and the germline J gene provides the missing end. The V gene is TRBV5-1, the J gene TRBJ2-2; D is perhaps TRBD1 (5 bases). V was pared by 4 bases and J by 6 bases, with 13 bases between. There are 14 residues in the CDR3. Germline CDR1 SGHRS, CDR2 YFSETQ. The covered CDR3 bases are TGCGCCAGCAGCCCAAACCAGGGCGCCGGGGAG. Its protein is CASSPNQGAGE. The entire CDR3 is CASSPNQGAGELFF.

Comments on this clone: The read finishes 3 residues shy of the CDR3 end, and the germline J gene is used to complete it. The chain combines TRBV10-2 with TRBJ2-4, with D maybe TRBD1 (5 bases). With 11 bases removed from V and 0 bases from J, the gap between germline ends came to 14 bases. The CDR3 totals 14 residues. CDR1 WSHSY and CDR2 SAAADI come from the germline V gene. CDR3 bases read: TGCGCCTCTCAGGGATTTCTAGCCAAAAACATT. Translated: CASQGFLAKNI. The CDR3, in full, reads CASQGFLAKNIQYF.